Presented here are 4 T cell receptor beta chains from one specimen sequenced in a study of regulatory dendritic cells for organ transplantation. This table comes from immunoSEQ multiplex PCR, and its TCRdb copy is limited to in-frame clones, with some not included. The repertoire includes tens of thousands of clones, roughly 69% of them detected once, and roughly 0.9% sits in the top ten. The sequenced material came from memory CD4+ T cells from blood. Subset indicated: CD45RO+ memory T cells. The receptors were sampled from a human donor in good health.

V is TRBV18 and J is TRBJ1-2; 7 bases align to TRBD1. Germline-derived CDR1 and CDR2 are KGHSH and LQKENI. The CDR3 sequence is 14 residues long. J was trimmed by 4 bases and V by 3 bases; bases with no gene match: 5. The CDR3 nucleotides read TGTGCCAGCTCACCGGCTGGACAGGTCTATGGCTACACCTTC. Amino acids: CASSPAGQVYGYTF.

The CDR3 DNA reads as TGTGCCAGCAGCGTAAAAGCGGGGGAGACGTACAATGAGCAGTTCTTC. This encodes CASSVKAGETYNEQFF. The genes are TRBV9 and TRBJ2-1, with 8 bases fitting TRBD2. CDR1 SGDLS and CDR2 YYNGEE come from the germline V gene. The length of the CDR3 is 16 residues. The ends lost 1 base at V and 4 bases at J; junction bases unmatched: 7.

The DNA of the CDR3 is TGTGCCAGCACCGATTTCGATCTAGAGCCCGAGCAGTTCTTC. Protein product: CASTDFDLEPEQFF. The gene calls are TRBV11-3 and TRBJ2-1, with D hard to call. V was clipped by 7 bases and J by 10 bases, with 20 bases between them. Germline V gene sequence: CDR1 SGHNT, CDR2 YENEEA. CDR3 size: 14 residues.

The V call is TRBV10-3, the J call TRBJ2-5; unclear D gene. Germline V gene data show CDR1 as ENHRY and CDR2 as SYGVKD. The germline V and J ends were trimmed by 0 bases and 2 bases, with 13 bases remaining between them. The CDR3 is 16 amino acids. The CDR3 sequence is CAISESGIGSQETQYF. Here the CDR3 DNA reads TGTGCCATCAGTGAGTCAGGAATCGGGTCTCAAGAGACCCAGTACTTC.